This T cell receptor (beta chain) was observed in a study of CD8 T cells in ankylosing spondylitis. Molecular-barcoded quantitative 5'-RACE produced these TCR beta libraries. TCRdb processed the 5' RACE reads anew with MiXCR; each CDR3 protein has one entry. The repertoire holds 250,000 or so distinct CDR3 sequences, with approximately 24% as singletons. Trimming shortened V by 3 bases and J by 1 base, and 9 bases separated the two germline ends. CDR1 and CDR2 from the germline V gene are LNHNV and YYDKDF (reference sequence). This CDR3 is 14 amino acids long. The sample taken for sequencing was blood, either unsorted or a sorted T cell fraction (not recorded which). This TCR came from a male donor with ankylosing spondylitis or in good health (not recorded which). V gene TRBV15 combines with J gene TRBJ2-5, with D perhaps TRBD2 (5 bases). CDR3 sequence: CATSRGDLQETQYF. In DNA, the CDR3 is TGTGCCACCAGCAGGGGAGACCTCCAAGAGACCCAGTACTTC. Full variable domain (rest looked up from reference TRBV15 and TRBJ2-5): DAMVIQNPRYQVTQFGKPVTLSCSQTLNHNVMYWYQQKSSQAPKLLFHYYDKDFNNEADTPDNFQSRRPNTSFCFLDIRSPGLGDTAMYLCATSRGDLQETQYFGPGTRLLVL.